This T cell receptor beta chain was captured by sequencing in a study of PD-1 blockade in classical Hodgkin lymphoma. Study at large: The nivolumab dose that patients received was 3 mg/kg, given intravenously every 2 weeks.

The repertoire was sequenced with immunoSEQ multiplex PCR; TCRdb's copy has only in-frame clones and lacks some. The sample shows a few thousand clones, around 66% of them seen only once. General study findings and limits: Newly diagnosed patients reportedly trailed healthy donors in baseline TCR diversity. Complete responders possessed baseline diversity comparable to newly diagnosed patients. Only CD4+ TCR diversity, not CD8+, had risen significantly by C4D1.

As to this clone: Its target is not known.

Noted time point: cycle 4 day 1 (C4D1), after five to seven weeks of nivolumab. Every patient was affected by relapse after autologous stem cell transplantation, while exposure to brentuximab vedotin was not uniform. The CDR3 has 12 residues. CDR1 is SNHLY and CDR2 is FYNNEI in the germline V gene. J lost 14 bases, V lost 1 base, and 6 bases had no gene match. Here the sequenced sample was peripheral blood mononuclear cells (PBMCs), taken before the fourth cycle of nivolumab. This chain uses TRBV2 with TRBJ1-2; 8 bases are a match to TRBD1. This TCR came from a human donor with classical Hodgkin lymphoma. The CDR3 spells CASSEGDRRRTF. DNA for the CDR3: TGTGCCAGCAGTGAAGGGGACAGGAGGAGGACCTTC.